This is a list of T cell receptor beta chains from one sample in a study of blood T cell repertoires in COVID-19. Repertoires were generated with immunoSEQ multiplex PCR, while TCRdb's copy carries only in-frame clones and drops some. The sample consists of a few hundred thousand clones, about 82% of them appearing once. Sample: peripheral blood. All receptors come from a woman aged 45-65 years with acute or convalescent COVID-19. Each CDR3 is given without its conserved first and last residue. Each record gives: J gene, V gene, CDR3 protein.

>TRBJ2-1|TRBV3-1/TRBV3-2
ASRKAGGEYNEQF
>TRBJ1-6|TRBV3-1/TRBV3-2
ASSQEDRRGQLDSPLH
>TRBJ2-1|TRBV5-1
ASSFDREGEQF
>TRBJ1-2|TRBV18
ASSPNRESGYT
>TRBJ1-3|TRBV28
ASSLTEPRNTIY
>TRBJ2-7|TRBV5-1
ASSLVFRGRFEQY
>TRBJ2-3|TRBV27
ASRRGSGTGFSDTQY
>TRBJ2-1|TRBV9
ASSVASGSGYEQF
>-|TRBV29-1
SVTSDRGTYEQY
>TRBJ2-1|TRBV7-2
ASSLGSAGGRFDF
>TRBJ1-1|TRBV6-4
ASSLYRNTEAF